This T cell receptor (beta chain) was sequenced during a study of radiation and T cells in renal cell carcinoma. The sample's time point: blood 4 weeks post-SBRT, at nephrectomy. The treatment is: 15 Gy SBRT to primary tumor, nephrectomy 4 weeks later. Nephrectomy followed 15 Gy stereotactic body radiation by 4 weeks. After SBRT, blood was collected at 2 and 4 weeks, plus baseline. TCRdb keeps only in-frame clones here, not all; method: immunoSEQ multiplex PCR. The data show more than 60,000 clones, 83% seen once. This TCR came from an older woman with renal cell carcinoma. This material consisted of blood, taken from a patient whose treatment included radiotherapy and nephrectomy.

As DNA, the CDR3 is TGTGCCAGCAGCTTGGGAGTCGCCTACGAGCAGTACTTC. This gives the protein CASSLGVAYEQYF. The chain links TRBV7-2 to TRBJ2-7; a weak D match, TRBD2 (5 bases). Trimming took off 3 bases at V and 2 bases at J, with 8 bases between the two ends. The CDR3 runs 13 residues. Germline V gives CDR1 SGHTA, CDR2 FQGNSA.